A single sample gave rise to the 30 T cell receptor beta chains below, sequenced in a study of T-cell reconstitution after alpha-beta-depleted transplantation in children. Library preparation (for TCRbeta) was performed with unique molecular identifiers. TCRdb reprocessed the PCR reads with MiXCR, giving one entry per CDR3 protein. The repertoire has about 610,000 distinct CDR3 sequences, more than 20% of them found once; the top ten carry approximately 33%. Source: PBMCs, taken before TCRalphabeta/CD19-depleted stem cell transplant. The receptor source for this set is a boy under two years old with Wiskott-Aldrich syndrome, due to receive a stem cell transplant.

The V and J genes are TRBV9 and TRBJ2-2; no clear D gene. This CDR3 comprises 15 residues. V dropped 0 bases and J dropped 1 base, with 7 bases sitting between them. Germline loops: CDR1 SGDLS, CDR2 YYNGEE. Here the CDR3 reads CASSVGPGNTGELFF. The CDR3 nucleotides read TGTGCCAGCAGCGTAGGCCCGGGGAACACCGGGGAGCTGTTTTTT.

This rearrangement joins TRBV12-3 or TRBV12-4 to TRBJ2-2, with no clear D. V dropped 4 bases and J dropped 5 bases, with 14 bases sitting between them. CDR3 length: 15 residues. CDR3 bases: TGTGCCAGCAGTTCCATTTTGGGCACAACCGGGGAGCTGTTTTTT. This gives the protein CASSSILGTTGELFF.

This chain links TRBV12-3 or TRBV12-4 with TRBJ1-1, with a tentative D call TRBD1 (5 bases). This CDR3 region has 14 residues. V was trimmed by 5 bases and J by 3 bases, leaving 13 bases between them. CDR3 sequence: CASSQTIRDTEAFF. The CDR3 nucleotides read TGTGCCAGCAGTCAGACGATCAGGGACACTGAAGCTTTCTTT.

Many counts were recorded for this clonotype. The rearrangement links TRBV5-1 to TRBJ2-3; 9 nucleotides line up with TRBD2. Trimming took 3 bases from V and 4 from J; bases not matched to a gene: 3. In germline, CDR1 is SGHRS, CDR2 YFSETQ. The CDR3 has 14 residues. CDR3 DNA: TGCGCCAGCAGCTCCTTAGCGGGGGCAGATACGCAGTATTTT. Translation: CASSSLAGADTQYF.

This clonotype was seen more than once but under ten times. The CDR3 DNA is TGCAGTGCTGTACAGGGGGATACGCAGTATTTT. Translating it yields CSAVQGDTQYF. The chain joins TRBV20-1 to TRBJ2-3, with 7 bases fitting TRBD1. The junction had 2 bases not matched to a gene; V was cut back by 5 bases and J by 6 bases. The CDR3 is 11 residues long. Germline V CDR1 and CDR2: DFQATT, SNEGSKA (reference sequence).

The gene calls are TRBV20-1 and TRBJ2-7; a possible D gene is TRBD1 (5 bases). The V and J ends lost 6 bases and 0 bases respectively, with 12 bases between them. The CDR3 is 13 residues long. Germline V gene data show CDR1 as DFQATT and CDR2 as SNEGSKA (reference sequence). DNA for the CDR3: TGCAGTGCGACAGATCACGGCTCCTACGAGCAGTACTTC. Translating it yields CSATDHGSYEQYF.

This clonotype turned up a few times. The chain has TRBV27 and TRBJ2-1; a possible D gene is TRBD1 (6 bases). Germline CDR1 MNHEY, CDR2 SMNVEV (reference sequence). V was cut by 2 bases and J by 9 bases, with 11 bases left in between. This CDR3 spans 13 amino acids. The CDR3 loop is CASSLHRAGEQFF. The CDR3 DNA follows: TGTGCCAGCAGTTTACACAGGGCTGGTGAGCAGTTCTTC.

This rearrangement joins TRBV7-2 to TRBJ1-2; unclear D gene. The germline gives CDR1 SGHTA, CDR2 FQGNSA. The CDR3 spans 14 residues. V lost 1 base and J lost 4, with 10 bases in between. CDR3 in amino acids: CASSLGPDVYGYTF. The CDR3 DNA follows: TGTGCCAGCAGCTTAGGGCCAGACGTCTATGGCTACACCTTC.

The genes are TRBV20-1 and TRBJ2-1, with TRBD1 matching 8 bases. The CDR3 has 13 residues. V gave up 7 bases and J gave up 7 bases; unmatched junction bases: 9. Germline V gene sequence: CDR1 DFQATT, CDR2 SNEGSKA (reference sequence). CDR3: CSGGTGQMNEQFF. In DNA form, the CDR3 reads TGCAGTGGGGGGACAGGTCAAATGAATGAGCAGTTCTTC.

This clonotype was counted only a few times. The chain recombines TRBV10-1 with TRBJ2-4, with D unresolved. Per the germline V gene, CDR1 is WNHNN and CDR2 is SYGVQD (reference sequence). V was shortened by 9 bases and J by 0 bases, with 24 bases between the two germline ends. This CDR3 comprises 18 residues. The CDR3 protein is CARGPGQRNGIAKNIQYF. For the CDR3, the DNA is TGCGCCAGGGGTCCGGGTCAGAGGAATGGTATAGCCAAAAACATTCAGTACTTC.

This clonotype has a handful of counts. The rearrangement links TRBV6-1 to TRBJ2-3; 9 bases line up with TRBD2. From germline, CDR1 is MNHNS and CDR2 SASEGT. CDR3 length equals 16 residues. V shed 6 bases and J 1 base; nucleotides not matched to a gene: 8. Written as DNA, the CDR3 is TGTGCCAGCAGACCTTCGGGACTAGCAGGCACAGATACGCAGTATTTT. Encoded protein: CASRPSGLAGTDTQYF.

Only a few counts were recorded for this clonotype. V usage is TRBV7-8 and J usage is TRBJ2-3, with D hard to call. Trimming took 1 base from V and 2 from J, leaving 10 bases between them. CDR3 length equals 15 residues. Per the germline V gene, CDR1 is SGHVS and CDR2 is FQNEAQ. CDR3 sequence reads: CASSLDGSITDTQYF. CDR3 bases: TGTGCCAGCAGCTTAGACGGATCCATCACAGATACGCAGTATTTT.

This clonotype has only a few counts. The rearrangement uses TRBV12-3 or TRBV12-4 and TRBJ2-1, with D possibly being TRBD2 (6 bases). Deletions cut 8 bases from V and 8 bases from J, with 19 bases between. The CDR3 is 14 residues long. CDR3 sequence: CASQRPRGGHEQFF. DNA of the CDR3: TGTGCCAGCCAAAGACCTAGGGGAGGCCATGAGCAGTTCTTC.

The chain employs TRBV12-3 or TRBV12-4 and TRBJ2-7; 11 nucleotides agree with TRBD2. V was clipped by 8 bases and J by 4 bases; unmatched bases: 13. The CDR3 consists of 16 residues. The CDR3 sequence is CASSLSPSGRRYEQYF. The CDR3 nucleotides read TGTGCCAGCTCATTAAGTCCTAGCGGGAGGCGATACGAGCAGTACTTC.

The rearrangement joins TRBV18 to TRBJ2-3, with D hard to call. Germline V gene lookup returns CDR1 KGHSH and CDR2 LQKENI. The V end lost 1 base, the J end lost 0 bases, and 11 bases lay between the germline ends. The CDR3 is made up of 16 amino acids. This CDR3 reads CASSPLPTRSTDTQYF. CDR3 nucleotide sequence: TGTGCCAGCTCACCACTTCCTACCCGTAGCACAGATACGCAGTATTTT. The complete variable domain, with remaining parts taken from reference TRBV18 and TRBJ2-3, reads NAGVMQNPRHLVRRRGQEARLRCSPMKGHSHVYWYRQLPEEGLKFMVYLQKENIIDESGMPKERFSAEFPKEGPSILRIQQVVRGDSAAYFCASSPLPTRSTDTQYFGPGTRLTVL.

The rearrangement links TRBV5-1 to TRBJ2-1; D is unresolved. V was trimmed by 2 bases and J by 5 bases, leaving 14 bases between them. Germline values: CDR1 SGHRS, CDR2 YFSETQ. The CDR3 has 15 residues. Here the CDR3 DNA reads TGCGCCAGCAGCTTTGTGACCACCTTCCACAATGAGCAGTTCTTC. It yields the protein CASSFVTTFHNEQFF.

This clonotype was counted a few times. CDR3 region: CASSPMTTNYGYTF. As DNA, the CDR3 is TGCGCCAGCAGCCCCATGACAACAAACTATGGCTACACCTTC. The chain has TRBV5-1 and TRBJ1-2; D ambiguous. The V gene's germline CDR1 is SGHRS and CDR2 YFSETQ. V was pared by 4 bases and J by 2 bases, with 12 bases between. The CDR3 consists of 14 residues.

The rearrangement uses TRBV12-3 or TRBV12-4 and TRBJ2-1; 8 positions agree with TRBD2. This CDR3 comprises 16 residues. The J segment lost 7 bases and the V segment lost 7 bases, leaving 15 bases of the junction unmatched. Here the CDR3 reads CASTLWRAGVVNEQFF. The CDR3 DNA sequence: TGTGCCAGCACCCTGTGGCGAGCGGGAGTTGTGAATGAGCAGTTCTTC.

The genes are TRBV12-3 or TRBV12-4 and TRBJ2-7; possible D gene TRBD1, 5 bases. The CDR3 is 16 residues long. Trimming left V 4 bases short and J 2 bases short, with 18 bases between. Written as DNA, the CDR3 is TGTGCCAGCAGTTCCGTTTTCCAGGGTCAAACCTACGAGCAGTACTTC. Protein product: CASSSVFQGQTYEQYF.

This clonotype was detected only a few times. The chain's CDR3 is CSAGTSGRILTTQYF. CDR3 sequence (DNA): TGCAGTGCGGGGACTAGCGGGAGGATTTTGACTACGCAGTATTTT. The chain carries TRBV20-1 and TRBJ2-3; 15 bases match TRBD2. Looked up from germline, CDR1 is DFQATT and CDR2 is SNEGSKA (reference sequence). Trimming at V came to 6 bases and at J to 8 bases, leaving 9 bases not matched to a gene. The CDR3 has 15 amino acids.

This chain links TRBV2 with TRBJ2-3, with D possibly TRBD2 on 6 matching bases. V was trimmed by 9 bases and J by 3 bases, leaving 13 bases between them. The CDR3 has 13 residues. Germline CDR1 reads SNHLY; CDR2 reads FYNNEI. This chain's CDR3 is CASCSGDTDTQYF. The CDR3 nucleotides are TGTGCCAGTTGTAGCGGAGATACAGATACGCAGTATTTT.

The sample holds a few counts of this clonotype. The chain is built from TRBV15 and TRBJ2-1, with TRBD2 identical over 15 bases. Germline V CDR1 and CDR2: LNHNV, YYDKDF (reference sequence). With 4 bases clipped from V and 8 bases from J, the junction kept 6 bases outside the gene matches. This CDR3 has 16 residues. CDR3 region: CATSTRTSGRGDEQFF. Written as DNA, the CDR3 is TGTGCCACCAGCACCCGGACTAGCGGGAGGGGCGATGAGCAGTTCTTC.

The V gene is TRBV10-3, the J gene TRBJ2-1; D not resolved. The V gene's germline CDR1 is ENHRY and CDR2 SYGVKD. This CDR3 has 14 residues. Trimming pared 6 bases from V and 5 bases from J, leaving 14 bases between. The CDR3 protein is CAIRPDPSDNEQFF. CDR3 coding DNA: TGTGCCATCAGGCCGGACCCTTCGGACAATGAGCAGTTCTTC.

The chain recombines TRBV20-1 with TRBJ2-3; 10 positions agree with TRBD1. The ends lost 2 bases at V and 3 bases at J; junction bases unmatched: 5. The CDR3 extends over 15 amino acids. In germline, CDR1 is DFQATT, CDR2 SNEGSKA (reference sequence). The CDR3 spells CSARSDRGRTDTQYF. DNA of the CDR3: TGCAGTGCTAGATCAGACAGGGGGCGGACAGATACGCAGTATTTT.

This clonotype has only a few counts. The chain is built from TRBV24-1 and TRBJ2-1; D gene ambiguous. Germline CDR1 is KGHDR and CDR2 is SFDVKD. V was clipped by 4 bases and J by 9 bases, with 6 bases between them. This CDR3 has 11 residues. CDR3 bases: TGTGCCACCAGTGACGTGAGTGAGCAGTTCTTC. Translated: CATSDVSEQFF.

This chain uses TRBV12-3 or TRBV12-4 with TRBJ1-1; no definite D call. V was cut by 1 base and J by 6 bases, with 15 bases left in between. This CDR3 spans 15 amino acids. The chain's CDR3 is CASSLDANRAAEAFF. Written as DNA, the CDR3 is TGTGCCAGCAGTTTAGACGCCAACAGAGCGGCTGAAGCTTTCTTT.

This clonotype was picked up a small number of times. The chain uses TRBV7-3 and TRBJ2-1; TRBD2 matches at 8 bases. CDR3 length equals 17 residues. The J segment lost 7 bases and the V segment lost 1 base, leaving 12 bases of the junction unmatched. Germline V gene data show CDR1 as SGHTA and CDR2 as FQGTGA. The CDR3: CASSLRSGTSRWNEQFF. The CDR3 DNA reads as TGTGCCAGCAGCTTAAGGTCAGGGACTAGTCGATGGAATGAGCAGTTCTTC.

This clonotype showed up just a few times. The chain combines TRBV5-1 with TRBJ1-2, with D unresolved. V shed 0 bases and J shed 8 bases, with 11 bases lying between them. The CDR3 contains 13 residues. Germline CDR1 is SGHRS and CDR2 is YFSETQ. The DNA of the CDR3 is TGCGCCAGCAGCTTGGCCCCCAAGGACGGCTACACCTTC. As protein: CASSLAPKDGYTF.

About this clonotype: The junction differs from germline at one of its ends, possibly a read error. The chain recombines TRBV29-1 with TRBJ2-4; tentative D call: TRBD1 (6 bases). Germline CDR1 reads SQVTM; CDR2 reads ANQGSEA. This CDR3 region has 14 residues. The CDR3, as DNA: TGCAGCGTTGCCCCGACAGGAGCCAAAAACAGTCAGTACTTC. It translates to CSVAPTGAKNSQYF.

The rearrangement links TRBV27 to TRBJ2-7; TRBD2 is a possible D gene (5 bases). CDR1 and CDR2 (germline): MNHEY, SMNVEV (reference sequence). V lost 6 bases and J lost 4, with 25 bases in between. This CDR3 has 17 residues. In nucleotides, the CDR3 is TGTGCCAGCAGCCTAGGCGGCGGGCCGGCCTGGGGATACGAGCAGTACTTC. Protein: CASSLGGGPAWGYEQYF.